These 21 T cell receptor beta chains share one sample of origin, sequenced in a study of identical twins. TCRdb itself ran the 5' RACE reads through MiXCR, one entry per CDR3 protein. The table lists 1.5 million to 2 million distinct CDR3 sequences, around a third of them singletons. Sequencing used cord blood. The receptors were gathered from a newborn girl in good health.

The chain employs TRBV2 and TRBJ2-1; D gene uncertain. The CDR3 spans 12 residues. Trimming pared 0 bases from V and 10 bases from J, leaving 7 bases between. Germline CDR1 and CDR2: SNHLY and FYNNEI. The chain's CDR3 is CASSEAGSEQFF. As DNA, the CDR3 is TGTGCCAGCAGTGAAGCAGGTAGCGAGCAGTTCTTC.

The chain recombines TRBV29-1 with TRBJ2-3; D unclear. V lost 6 bases to trimming and J lost 2 bases, with 12 bases between them. CDR3 size: 13 residues. Germline V gene sequence: CDR1 SQVTM, CDR2 ANQGSEA. CDR3: CSVRTSATDTQYF. DNA for the CDR3: TGCAGCGTGCGGACGTCGGCCACAGATACGCAGTATTTT.

This clonotype came up a few times. V and J are TRBV28 and TRBJ2-1, with D possibly being TRBD1 (6 bases). Trimming removed 4 bases from V and 4 bases from J, with 20 bases in between. The CDR3 has 17 amino acids. The germline V gene encodes CDR1 MDHEN and CDR2 SYDVKM. This chain's CDR3 is CASSSYFRGIAYNEQFF. As DNA, the CDR3 is TGTGCCAGCAGTTCCTATTTCAGGGGTATCGCTTACAATGAGCAGTTCTTC.

The table lists this clonotype with a few counts. Here the CDR3 DNA reads TGTGCCAGCAGTGCCTGGGTTGCCCAGTACTTC. Its translation: CASSAWVAQYF. This sequence joins TRBV2 and TRBJ2-5; D not resolved. This CDR3 is 11 amino acids long. V was trimmed by 4 bases and J by 9 bases, leaving 9 bases between them. CDR1 and CDR2 (germline): SNHLY, FYNNEI.

With regard to this clonotype: Because the CDR3 is missing its conserved closing phenylalanine or tryptophan, this is likely a read error. The chain couples TRBV29-1 to TRBJ2-5; D tentatively fits TRBD1 or TRBD2 (5 bases each). The J call may be faulty, since TRBJ2-7 better matches the DNA end. The germline V gene has CDR1 SQVTM and CDR2 ANQGSEA. The length of the CDR3 is 10 residues. In DNA, the CDR3 is TGCAGCGTTGGGGGGAACGAGCAGTACCTC. This translates into CSVGGNEQYL.

The V gene is TRBV7-2, the J gene TRBJ1-2; D gene uncertain. Germline V gene lookup returns CDR1 SGHTA and CDR2 FQGNSA. V lost 2 bases and J 7 bases, leaving 11 bases between the germline ends. The CDR3 has 13 amino acids. DNA of the CDR3: TGTGCCAGCAGCTTATTGCAGGAGGGTGGCTACACCTTC. This translates into CASSLLQEGGYTF.

The chain has TRBV28 and TRBJ2-4; weak D call: TRBD2 (5 bases). CDR3 length equals 13 residues. CDR1 and CDR2 from the germline V gene are MDHEN and SYDVKM. The ends were cut back, 3 bases at V and 8 bases at J, with 11 bases in the middle. DNA for the CDR3: TGTGCCAGCAGTTTCCGAGGGAAGGACATTCAGTACTTC. Translating it yields CASSFRGKDIQYF.

The chain combines TRBV4-2 with TRBJ2-1, with D hard to call. Deletions cut 0 bases from V and 7 bases from J, with 10 bases between. The CDR3 contains 14 residues. Germline lookup yields CDR1 LGHNA and CDR2 YNFKEQ. CDR3 loop: CASSQDRVGNEQFF. DNA of the CDR3: TGTGCCAGCAGCCAAGATCGGGTAGGGAATGAGCAGTTCTTC.

This clonotype was found a few times. J is TRBJ2-1 and V is TRBV5-1, with D hard to call. There are 14 residues in the CDR3. Trimming pared 0 bases from V and 5 bases from J, leaving 9 bases between. Germline assignment: CDR1 SGHRS and CDR2 YFSETQ. The CDR3 sequence is CASSLVAANNEQFF. In DNA, the CDR3 is TGCGCCAGCAGCTTGGTGGCAGCTAACAATGAGCAGTTCTTC.

The sample holds a few counts of this clonotype. The chain's CDR3 is CASSKRFTPDTQYF. The DNA of the CDR3 is TGTGCCAGCAGTAAGAGGTTTACTCCGGATACGCAGTATTTT. The rearrangement uses TRBV6-2 or TRBV6-3 and TRBJ2-3, with no clear D. The germline V gene has CDR1 MNHEY and CDR2 SVGEGT. The CDR3 extends over 14 amino acids. The ends were cut back, 5 bases at V and 6 bases at J, with 15 bases in the middle.

This rearrangement joins TRBV24-1 to TRBJ2-5; D is unclear. In germline, CDR1 is KGHDR, CDR2 SFDVKD. The ends were cut back, 3 bases at V and 4 bases at J, with 11 bases in the middle. The CDR3 spans 14 residues. The CDR3 protein is CATSDVGRRETQYF. The CDR3 DNA reads TGTGCCACCAGTGATGTTGGTAGAAGAGAGACCCAGTACTTC.

Comment on this clonotype: This may stem from a read error, because a much larger clone lies one nucleotide away. This chain links TRBV12-3 or TRBV12-4 with TRBJ2-5, with 7 bases aligning to TRBD2. The CDR3 is 16 residues long. J lost 11 bases, V lost 4 bases, and 19 bases had no gene match. The CDR3 sequence: CASSSVGGLAGDEQYF. The CDR3 DNA follows: TGTGCCAGCAGTTCCGTGGGGGGTCTGGCGGGAGATGAGCAGTACTTC.

The sample holds a few counts of this clonotype. This rearrangement joins TRBV6-4 to TRBJ2-6; possible D gene TRBD1, 6 bases. This CDR3 has 15 residues. CDR1 MRHNA and CDR2 SNTAGT come from the germline V gene. The V end was cut by 7 bases, the J end by 3 bases, with 13 bases between. The CDR3 DNA reads as TGTGCCAGCAATCGCAGGGGAGATGGGGCCAACGTCCTGACTTTC. It translates to CASNRRGDGANVLTF.

This clonotype has only a few counts. The chain links TRBV28 to TRBJ1-4; D is possibly TRBD1 (6 bases). CDR1 is MDHEN and CDR2 is SYDVKM in the germline V gene. Trimming shortened V by 5 bases and J by 3 bases, and 10 bases separated the two germline ends. CDR3 length: 14 residues. CDR3 sequence reads: CASSGGASNEKLFF. As DNA, the CDR3 is TGTGCCAGCAGTGGGGGGGCTTCTAATGAAAAACTGTTTTTT.

This clonotype has only a few counts. CDR3 sequence (DNA): TGTGCCAGCAGTTACTCTTTCTTCCTTCTATTGAATTGTCCGGGGTGTGGCTACACCTTC. Translated, it gives CASSYSFFLLLNCPGCGYTF. J is TRBJ1-2 and V is TRBV6-5; D call uncertain. The CDR3 is 20 amino acids. From germline, CDR1 is MNHEY and CDR2 SVGAGI. V was cut by 0 bases and J by 7 bases, with 30 bases left in between.

The chain links TRBV3-1 to TRBJ1-1, with 10 bases matching TRBD1. V lost 3 bases and J lost 1; bases outside the gene matches: 2. Germline CDR1 reads LGHDT; CDR2 reads YNNKEL (reference sequence). The CDR3 runs to 15 residues. The CDR3: CASSQGTGANTEAFF. In DNA form, the CDR3 reads TGTGCCAGCAGCCAGGGGACAGGGGCGAACACTGAAGCTTTCTTT.

The chain has TRBV3-1 and TRBJ2-1; TRBD2 matches 7 bases. CDR3 length equals 13 residues. The V gene end was trimmed by 4 bases and the J gene end by 9 bases; junction bases not matched to a gene: 6. Germline V gene data show CDR1 as LGHDT and CDR2 as YNNKEL (reference sequence). In DNA form, the CDR3 reads TGTGCCAGCAGCCTTACTAGCGATCGTGAGCAGTTCTTC. Protein sequence: CASSLTSDREQFF.

As DNA, the CDR3 is TGCGCCAGCAGCCAAGAGTGGGGGGAAGCAACTAATGAAAAACTGTTTTTT. It translates to CASSQEWGEATNEKLFF. The rearrangement uses TRBV4-1 and TRBJ1-4; maybe TRBD1 (5 bases). The CDR3 loop spans 17 amino acids. V was shortened by 0 bases and J by 0 bases, with 11 bases between the two germline ends. Germline V lookup: CDR1 MGHRA, CDR2 YSYEKL.

The CDR3 DNA reads TGTGCCAGCAGTCCTGCCCCTAGGGACACTGAAGCTTTCTTT. Amino acid sequence: CASSPAPRDTEAFF. V usage is TRBV21-1 and J usage is TRBJ1-1. TRBV21-1 is designated a pseudogene. The CDR3 contains 14 residues.

The V and J genes are TRBV11-2 and TRBJ2-2; D not certain. The V end lost 2 bases, the J end lost 6 bases, and 7 bases lay between the germline ends. Germline V gene lookup returns CDR1 SGHAT and CDR2 FQNNGV. This CDR3 comprises 13 residues. The CDR3 DNA is TGTGCCAGCAGCTTACACGAATCCGGGGAGCTGTTTTTT. Amino acids: CASSLHESGELFF.

This clonotype has more than one count but fewer than ten. The genes are TRBV7-8 and TRBJ1-5; the D is unclear. The CDR3 has 15 residues. The germline gives CDR1 SGHVS, CDR2 FQNEAQ. The V gene lost 5 bases and the J gene lost 4 bases, with 15 bases spanning the gap. Here the CDR3 reads CASSPRGGRNQPQHF. The CDR3 region has the DNA TGTGCCAGCAGCCCGAGAGGCGGGCGGAATCAGCCCCAGCATTTT.